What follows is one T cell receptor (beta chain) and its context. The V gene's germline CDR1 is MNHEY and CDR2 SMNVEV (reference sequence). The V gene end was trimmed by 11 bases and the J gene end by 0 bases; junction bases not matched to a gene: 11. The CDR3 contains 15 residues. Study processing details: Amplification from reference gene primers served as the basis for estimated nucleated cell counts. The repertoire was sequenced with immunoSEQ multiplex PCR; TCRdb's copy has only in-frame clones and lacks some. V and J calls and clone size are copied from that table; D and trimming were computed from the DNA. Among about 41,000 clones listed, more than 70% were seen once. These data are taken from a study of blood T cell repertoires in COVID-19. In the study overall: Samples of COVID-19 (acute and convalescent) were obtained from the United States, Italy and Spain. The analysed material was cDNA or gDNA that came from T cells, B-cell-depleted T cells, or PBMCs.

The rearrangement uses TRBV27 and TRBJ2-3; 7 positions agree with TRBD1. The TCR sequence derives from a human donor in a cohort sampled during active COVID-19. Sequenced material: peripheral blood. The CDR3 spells CASQWGTASTDTQYF. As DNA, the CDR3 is TGTGCCTCCCAGTGGGGGACAGCGAGCACAGATACGCAGTATTTT.